These 28 T cell receptor beta chains were all obtained from the same sample, sequenced in a study of cytomegalovirus exposure and HLA in healthy donors. Primers for the PCR totalled 60 Vbeta and 13 Jbeta. Only in-frame clones appear in the TCRdb table, and some are missing; sequencing was by immunoSEQ multiplex PCR. Of some 150,000 clones in the sample, roughly 85% were seen once. The sequenced sample consisted of PBMCs. The receptors shown here come from a male donor in good health and CMV-seronegative.

There are many counts of this clone. CDR3 coding DNA: TGTGCCAGCAGCCTATACCACAGGGGGCCCAAAAACATTCAGTACTTC. This gives the protein CASSLYHRGPKNIQYF. V usage is TRBV7-8 and J usage is TRBJ2-4; 9 nucleotides agree with TRBD1. The CDR3 is made up of 16 amino acids. V shed 5 bases, J shed 2 bases, and the junction held 7 bases outside the gene matches. From germline, CDR1 is SGHVS and CDR2 FQNEAQ.

The CDR3 here is CASRDRGESSYEQYF. Written as DNA, the CDR3 is TGTGCCAGCCGGGACAGGGGCGAAAGCTCCTACGAGCAGTACTTC. J is TRBJ2-7 and V is TRBV6-5; 10 bases fit TRBD1. J gave up 0 bases and V 8 bases, and 7 bases lay outside the gene matches. CDR1 and CDR2 from the germline V gene are MNHEY and SVGAGI. The CDR3 extends over 15 amino acids.

The chain has TRBV19 and TRBJ2-3, with D perhaps matching TRBD2 (5 bases). Trimming removed 5 bases at V and 6 bases at J, with 18 bases between. The CDR3 spans 15 residues. CDR1 is LNHDA and CDR2 is SQIVND in the germline V gene (reference sequence). Here the CDR3 reads CASSVSGPWSDTQYF. CDR3 nucleotides: TGTGCCAGTAGTGTCAGCGGACCCTGGTCGGATACGCAGTATTTT.

The chain joins TRBV15 to TRBJ2-2; D may be TRBD1 (5 bases). V lost 0 bases to trimming and J lost 3 bases, with 11 bases between them. The CDR3 sequence is 16 residues long. CDR1 is LNHNV, CDR2 YYDKDF, per germline (reference sequence). CDR3 region: CATSRDLDSYTGELFF. Written as DNA, the CDR3 is TGTGCCACCAGCAGAGATTTAGACAGTTACACCGGGGAGCTGTTTTTT.

The rearrangement links TRBV29-1 to TRBJ1-1; 7 nucleotides line up with TRBD1. Germline trimming cut 6 bases from V and 6 bases from J; bases unmatched to any gene: 4. CDR3 size: 11 residues. CDR1 is SQVTM and CDR2 is ANQGSEA in the germline V gene. The CDR3 bases are TGCAGCGTCGTTGGACAGGCTGAAGCTTTCTTT. Its translation is CSVVGQAEAFF.

The chain joins TRBV4-3 to TRBJ1-2, with D unclear. CDR3 length: 13 residues. The V end was cut by 0 bases, the J end by 7 bases, with 9 bases between. CDR1 is LGHNA, CDR2 YSLEER, per germline. CDR3 in DNA: TGCGCCAGCAGCCAAGATCGGCTAGTTGGCTACACCTTC. Amino acids: CASSQDRLVGYTF.

The chain is built from TRBV5-1 and TRBJ2-7, with 7 bases lining up with TRBD2. The ends lost 0 bases at V and 2 bases at J; junction bases unmatched: 5. CDR1 and CDR2 from the germline V gene are SGHRS and YFSETQ. The CDR3 is made up of 15 amino acids. The CDR3 loop is CASSLALAEAYEQYF. Written as DNA, the CDR3 is TGCGCCAGCAGCTTGGCCCTAGCGGAAGCCTACGAGCAGTACTTC.

The gene calls are TRBV27 and TRBJ2-5; TRBD2 matches 11 bases. The closer fit of TRBJ2-7 to the DNA end suggests the J call may be wrong. Germline V gene sequence: CDR1 MNHEY, CDR2 SMNVEV (reference sequence). The CDR3 has 13 amino acids. The CDR3 bases are TGTGCCAGCAGTACTAGCGGGAGAGACGAGCAGTACTTC. Protein sequence: CASSTSGRDEQYF.

This sequence joins TRBV6-4 and TRBJ2-3, with D possibly matching TRBD1 (5 bases). V shed 3 bases and J shed 2 bases, with 6 bases lying between them. This CDR3 comprises 13 residues. CDR1 and CDR2 from the germline V gene are MRHNA and SNTAGT. The CDR3: CASSEGDTDTQYF. CDR3 coding DNA: TGTGCCAGCAGTGAAGGGGACACAGATACGCAGTATTTT.

J is TRBJ1-1 and V is TRBV29-1, with D perhaps matching TRBD1 (5 bases). Germline lookup yields CDR1 SQVTM and CDR2 ANQGSEA. The CDR3 is made up of 14 amino acids. Trimming stripped 8 bases from V and 1 base from J, with 17 bases between. In DNA form, the CDR3 reads TGCAGCACCCGCGGGGGAAGGAGGAACACTGAAGCTTTCTTT. Its protein product is CSTRGGRRNTEAFF.

The chain has TRBV11-2 and TRBJ1-2; TRBD1 is a possible D gene (5 bases). The CDR3 has 14 residues. Deletions cut 3 bases from V and 8 bases from J, with 16 bases between. CDR1 is SGHAT and CDR2 is FQNNGV in the germline V gene. The CDR3 spells CASSFSGVGDGYTF. The DNA for the CDR3 is TGTGCCAGCAGCTTCTCGGGGGTAGGAGACGGCTACACCTTC.

The chain has TRBV19 and TRBJ2-1; the match to TRBD2 covers 8 bases. The germline V gene encodes CDR1 LNHDA and CDR2 SQIVND (reference sequence). The V gene end was trimmed by 7 bases and the J gene end by 2 bases; junction bases not matched to a gene: 1. CDR3 length: 13 residues. CDR3 protein: CASTGLAYNEQFF. The CDR3 DNA reads TGTGCCAGTACGGGACTAGCCTACAATGAGCAGTTCTTC.

This clone has more than one count but fewer than ten. The rearrangement joins TRBV11-2 to TRBJ1-2; perhaps TRBD1 as D (5 bases). Germline V CDR1 and CDR2: SGHAT, FQNNGV. Trimming pared 0 bases from V and 8 bases from J, leaving 13 bases between. This CDR3 is 14 amino acids long. CDR3 coding DNA: TGTGCCAGCAGCTTAGAGTGGGCAGGGAACGGCTACACCTTC. As protein: CASSLEWAGNGYTF.

The chain employs TRBV7-2 and TRBJ1-1; a weak D match, TRBD1 (5 bases). This CDR3 comprises 14 residues. The germline gives CDR1 SGHTA, CDR2 FQGNSA. V lost 4 bases to trimming and J lost 1 base, with 10 bases between them. The CDR3 DNA reads TGTGCCAGCAGCTCCTACGGACAGAACACTGAAGCTTTCTTT. Translated, it gives CASSSYGQNTEAFF.

This clone was detected once. The CDR3 reads CASSVTGAGETQYF. For the CDR3, the DNA is TGTGCCAGCAGCGTTACAGGGGCGGGAGAGACCCAGTACTTC. The gene calls are TRBV9 and TRBJ2-5; 7 bases line up with TRBD1. The CDR3 length is 14 residues. V was pared by 2 bases and J by 4 bases, with 5 bases of the junction left unmatched. Germline V CDR1 and CDR2: SGDLS, YYNGEE. The full variable domain, its missing parts supplied by reference TRBV9 and TRBJ2-5, is DSGVTQTPKHLITATGQRVTLRCSPRSGDLSVYWYQQSLDQGLQFLIQYYNGEERAKGNILERFSAQQFPDLHSELNLSSLELGDSALYFCASSVTGAGETQYFGPGTRLLVL.

V is TRBV5-4 and J is TRBJ1-1; D is possibly TRBD1 (5 bases). V was pared by 4 bases and J by 0 bases, with 10 bases between. The CDR3 covers 14 residues. Germline V gene data show CDR1 as SGHNT and CDR2 as YYREEE (reference sequence). CDR3 nucleotides: TGTGCCAGCAGCCCAGGGTACATGAACACTGAAGCTTTCTTT. Its translation is CASSPGYMNTEAFF.

This clone appeared a few times. The V and J genes are TRBV5-6 and TRBJ1-6; D is uncertain. The germline gives CDR1 SGHDT, CDR2 YYEEEE. The CDR3 runs to 17 residues. Trimming left V 4 bases short and J 0 bases short, with 14 bases between. The CDR3 DNA reads TGTGCCAGCAGCCCCGGTAGTGCTGGCTCCTATAATTCACCCCTCCACTTT. This gives the protein CASSPGSAGSYNSPLHF.

The V and J genes are TRBV9 and TRBJ2-1, with 12 bases matching TRBD2. V gave up 4 bases and J gave up 7 bases; unmatched junction bases: 9. The CDR3 runs 16 residues. CDR1 and CDR2 from the germline V gene are SGDLS and YYNGEE. The CDR3 DNA reads as TGTGCCAGCAGCTTACGACTAGCGGGAGACGGTAATGAGCAGTTCTTC. Protein sequence: CASSLRLAGDGNEQFF.

The V call is TRBV18, the J call TRBJ2-7; 8 nucleotides match TRBD1. Germline lookup yields CDR1 KGHSH and CDR2 LQKENI. This CDR3 is built from 16 residues. V lost 0 bases, J lost 3 bases, and 7 bases stayed unmatched. Written as DNA, the CDR3 is TGTGCCAGCTCACCACCCCACACGGACAGGGTCTACGAGCAGTACTTC. Its protein product is CASSPPHTDRVYEQYF.

The count of this clone is one. V and J are TRBV2 and TRBJ2-7; TRBD2 matches 8 bases. J lost 1 base, V lost 1 base, and 3 bases had no gene match. The germline CDR1 and CDR2 sequences are SNHLY and FYNNEI. CDR3 size: 15 residues. In DNA form, the CDR3 reads TGTGCCAGCAGTGAAGGACTAGCGCATTCCTACGAGCAGTACTTC. Its translation is CASSEGLAHSYEQYF.

This clone was recorded once. The chain uses TRBV4-2 and TRBJ1-3, with D perhaps TRBD1 (6 bases). The CDR3 runs to 14 residues. V lost 1 base to trimming and J lost 8 bases, with 12 bases between them. Germline lookup yields CDR1 LGHNA and CDR2 YNFKEQ. The CDR3 loop is CASSQVARGDTIYF. The CDR3 bases are TGTGCCAGCAGCCAAGTAGCCAGGGGCGACACCATATATTTT.

The chain links TRBV2 to TRBJ1-2; TRBD1 agrees at 7 bases. The germline CDR1 and CDR2 sequences are SNHLY and FYNNEI. Trimming removed 4 bases from V and 8 bases from J; junction bases left unmatched: 7. The CDR3 extends over 13 amino acids. CDR3 DNA sequence: TGTGCCAGCAGTGCCCTCAGGGGGGTCGGCTACACCTTC. This sequence encodes CASSALRGVGYTF.

This chain connects TRBV27 to TRBJ2-1; 13 bases are a match to TRBD2. The V segment lost 4 bases and the J segment 3 bases; nucleotides outside the gene matches: 6. The CDR3 runs to 17 residues. Germline loops: CDR1 MNHEY, CDR2 SMNVEV (reference sequence). The CDR3 here is CASSSGLAGDRYNEQFF. As DNA, the CDR3 is TGTGCCAGCAGTTCCGGACTAGCGGGGGACCGCTACAATGAGCAGTTCTTC.

The V gene is TRBV19, the J gene TRBJ2-1; 7 bases are a match to TRBD2. The trim removed 4 bases at V and 0 bases at J, leaving 6 bases unmatched. CDR1 and CDR2 from the germline V gene are LNHDA and SQIVND (reference sequence). This CDR3 has 16 residues. The CDR3, as DNA: TGTGCCAGTAGTAGACGGGGCGGGAGCTCCTACAATGAGCAGTTCTTC. Translated, it gives CASSRRGGSSYNEQFF.

The rearrangement joins TRBV6-5 to TRBJ2-7, with D tentatively TRBD2 (5 bases). V gave up 3 bases and J gave up 6 bases, with 12 bases separating them. The CDR3 covers 13 residues. The germline gives CDR1 MNHEY, CDR2 SVGAGI. This chain's CDR3 is CASSYNLGSEQYF. The CDR3 DNA follows: TGTGCCAGCAGTTATAATCTTGGGAGCGAGCAGTACTTC.

The CDR3 protein is CASRASGTRDEQFF. As DNA, the CDR3 is TGTGCCAGCAGGGCTAGCGGGACACGGGATGAGCAGTTCTTC. V is TRBV7-9 and J is TRBJ2-1; 9 nucleotides agree with TRBD2. Germline V gene data show CDR1 as SEHNR and CDR2 as FQNEAQ (reference sequence). The CDR3 contains 14 residues. The junction had 8 bases not matched to a gene; V was cut back by 6 bases and J by 8 bases.

This clone was found once. This chain connects TRBV9 to TRBJ2-2; no clear D. Germline lookup yields CDR1 SGDLS and CDR2 YYNGEE. V was clipped by 0 bases and J by 4 bases, with 13 bases between them. The CDR3 is 16 amino acids. The CDR3 nucleotides are TGTGCCAGCAGCGTAGGTTCCCAACTCACCACCGGGGAGCTGTTTTTT. It codes for CASSVGSQLTTGELFF.

The rearrangement joins TRBV5-1 to TRBJ2-1; 8 bases match TRBD2. Germline loops: CDR1 SGHRS, CDR2 YFSETQ. J gave up 4 bases and V 0 bases, and 3 bases lay outside the gene matches. The CDR3 is 15 residues long. The CDR3 region is CASSLGGTSYNEQFF. In DNA form, the CDR3 reads TGCGCCAGCAGCTTGGGGGGGACTAGTTACAATGAGCAGTTCTTC.